This TCR beta chain was profiled in a study of blood T cell repertoires in COVID-19. V lost 2 bases to trimming and J lost 2 bases, with 9 bases between them. The germline gives CDR1 LNHDA, CDR2 SQIVND (reference sequence). CDR3 length: 14 amino acids. Clones were read by immunoSEQ multiplex PCR, and TCRdb kept only the in-frame ones, dropping some. The sample lists around 400,000 clones; nearly 90% were seen once. Sequencing used PBMCs or T cells enriched from blood (not recorded which). The rearrangement uses TRBV19 and TRBJ1-1; D is possibly TRBD1 (5 bases). The clonotype was recovered from a woman aged 18 to 35 who had been exposed to COVID-19. The CDR3, as DNA: TGTGCCAGTAGTATAAGACAGTTCAACACTGAAGCTTTCTTT. It codes for CASSIRQFNTEAFF.